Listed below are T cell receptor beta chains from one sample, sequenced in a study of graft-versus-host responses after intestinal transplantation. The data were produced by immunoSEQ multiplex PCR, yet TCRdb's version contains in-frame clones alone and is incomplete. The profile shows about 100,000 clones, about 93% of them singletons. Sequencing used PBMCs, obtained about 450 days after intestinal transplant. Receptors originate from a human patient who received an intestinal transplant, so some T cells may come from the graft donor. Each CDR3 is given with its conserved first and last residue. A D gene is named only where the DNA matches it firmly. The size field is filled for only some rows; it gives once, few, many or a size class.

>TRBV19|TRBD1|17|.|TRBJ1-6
CASSIRDRGFGDSPLHF
TGTGCCAGTAGTATCCGGGACAGGGGGTTCGGTGATTCACCCCTCCACTTT
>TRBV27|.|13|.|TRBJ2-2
CASRDRNTGELFF
TGTGCCAGCAGGGACAGGAACACCGGGGAGCTGTTTTTT
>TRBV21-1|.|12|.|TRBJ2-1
CASKPGYNEQFF
TGTGCCAGCAAACCGGGATACAATGAGCAGTTCTTC
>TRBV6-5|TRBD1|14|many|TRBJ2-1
CASTHGDSYNEQFF
TGTGCCAGCACCCACGGGGACAGCTACAATGAGCAGTTCTTC
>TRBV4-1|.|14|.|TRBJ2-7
CASSQFGGPYEQYF
TGCGCCAGCAGCCAATTCGGGGGTCCCTACGAGCAGTACTTC
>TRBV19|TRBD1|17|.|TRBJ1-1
CASSPRQGAILFTEAFF
TGTGCCAGTAGTCCCCGACAGGGGGCGATCTTATTCACTGAAGCTTTCTTT
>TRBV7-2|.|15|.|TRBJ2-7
CASSLVSGDTYEQYF
TGTGCCAGCAGCTTAGTTTCGGGGGACACCTACGAGCAGTACTTC
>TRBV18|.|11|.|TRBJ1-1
CASSPGAEAFF
TGTGCCAGCTCACCGGGGGCTGAAGCTTTCTTT
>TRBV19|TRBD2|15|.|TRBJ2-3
CASRTLAGHTDTQYF
TGTGCCAGTAGGACACTAGCGGGGCATACAGATACGCAGTATTTT
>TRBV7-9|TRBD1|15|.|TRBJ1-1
CASSPRDRLNTEAFF
TGTGCCAGCAGCCCCCGGGACAGATTGAACACTGAAGCTTTCTTT
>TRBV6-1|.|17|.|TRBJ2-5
CASSEEFRTMGVETQYF
TGTGCCAGCAGTGAAGAATTTAGGACCATGGGGGTAGAGACCCAGTACTTC
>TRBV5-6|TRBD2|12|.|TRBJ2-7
CASSFRGTSGGF
TGTGCCAGCAGCTTCCGGGGGACTAGCGGGGGATTC
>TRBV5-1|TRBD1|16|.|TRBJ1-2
CASSLGQGPTNYGYTF
TGCGCCAGCAGCCTAGGACAGGGGCCGACTAACTATGGCTACACCTTC
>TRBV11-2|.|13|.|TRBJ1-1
CASSSPKEFLAFF
TGTGCCAGCAGCTCACCAAAGGAGTTCCTAGCTTTCTTT
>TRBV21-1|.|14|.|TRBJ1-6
CASSKAWLKSPLHF
TGTGCCAGCAGCAAAGCATGGCTGAAGTCACCCCTCCACTTT
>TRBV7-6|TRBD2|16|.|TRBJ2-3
CASSRQTSGGGDTQYF
TGTGCCAGCAGCCGCCAGACTAGCGGGGGCGGAGATACGCAGTATTTT
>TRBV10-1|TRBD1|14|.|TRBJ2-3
CASSWDRVTDTQYF
TGCGCCAGCAGCTGGGACAGGGTAACAGATACGCAGTATTTT
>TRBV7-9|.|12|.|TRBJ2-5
CASSPIGETQYF
TGTGCCAGCAGCCCTATTGGGGAGACCCAGTACTTC
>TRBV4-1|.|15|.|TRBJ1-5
CASSQHVYSNQPQHF
TGCGCCAGCAGCCAGCATGTTTATAGCAATCAGCCCCAGCATTTT
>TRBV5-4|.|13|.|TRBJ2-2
CASSSPRAGELFF
TGTGCCAGCAGCTCGCCCAGGGCGGGGGAGCTGTTTTTT
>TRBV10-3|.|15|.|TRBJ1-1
CAIASRASRNTEAFF
TGTGCCATAGCCTCACGGGCCTCAAGGAACACTGAAGCTTTCTTT
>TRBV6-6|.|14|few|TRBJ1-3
CASSYSTGGDTIYF
TGTGCCAGCAGTTACTCGACAGGCGGAGACACCATATATTTT
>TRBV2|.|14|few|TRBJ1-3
CASSEGTTRGTIYF
TGTGCCAGCAGTGAAGGGACCACCCGTGGGACCATATATTTT
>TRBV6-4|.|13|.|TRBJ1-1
CASSEAENTEAFF
TGTGCCAGCAGTGAGGCGGAGAACACTGAAGCTTTCTTT
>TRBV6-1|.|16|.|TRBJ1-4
CASSDATGTTNEKLFF
TGTGCCAGCAGTGACGCCACAGGGACAACTAATGAAAAACTGTTTTTT
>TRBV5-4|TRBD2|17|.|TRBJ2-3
CASSSLRTSGGQDTQYF
TGTGCCAGCAGCTCCCTTAGGACTAGCGGGGGACAAGATACGCAGTATTTT
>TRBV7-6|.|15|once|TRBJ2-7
CASSPAGGLSYEQYF
TGTGCCAGCAGCCCTGCCGGGGGTTTATCCTACGAGCAGTACTTC
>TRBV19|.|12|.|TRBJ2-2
CASKGDTGELFF
TGTGCCAGTAAGGGTGACACCGGGGAGCTGTTTTTT
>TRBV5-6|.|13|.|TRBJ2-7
CASSLNRVHEQYF
TGTGCCAGCAGCTTGAACAGGGTCCACGAGCAGTACTTC
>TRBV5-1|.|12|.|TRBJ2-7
CASSLTGYEQYF
TGCGCCAGCAGCTTGACAGGGTACGAGCAGTACTTC
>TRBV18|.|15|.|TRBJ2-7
CASSPARGGSYEQYF
TGTGCCAGCTCACCCGCCAGGGGGGGATCCTACGAGCAGTACTTC
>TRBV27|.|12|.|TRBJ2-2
CASSFGTGELFF
TGTGCCAGCAGTTTTGGCACCGGGGAGCTGTTTTTT
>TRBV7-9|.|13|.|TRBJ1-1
CASSLNPYTEAFF
TGTGCCAGCAGCTTAAATCCGTACACTGAAGCTTTCTTT
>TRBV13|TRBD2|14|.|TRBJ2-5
CASSFYSGGETQYF
TGTGCCAGCAGCTTTTATAGCGGGGGCGAGACCCAGTACTTC
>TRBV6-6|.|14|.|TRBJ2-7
CASSRTGAGNEQYF
TGTGCCAGCAGTCGGACGGGGGCAGGGAACGAGCAGTACTTC
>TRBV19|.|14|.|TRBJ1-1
CASSVLQDVVEAFF
TGTGCCAGTAGTGTCCTCCAAGACGTAGTGGAAGCTTTCTTT
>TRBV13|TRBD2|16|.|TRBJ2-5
CASTDLGGVGQETQYF
TGTGCCAGCACTGATCTCGGGGGGGTCGGGCAAGAGACCCAGTACTTC
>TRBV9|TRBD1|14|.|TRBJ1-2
CASSLHQGAGGYTF
TGTGCCAGCAGCCTCCATCAGGGGGCGGGTGGCTACACCTTC
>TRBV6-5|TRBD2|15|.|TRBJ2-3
CASSYASGDTDTQYF
TGTGCCAGCAGTTACGCTAGCGGGGATACAGATACGCAGTATTTT
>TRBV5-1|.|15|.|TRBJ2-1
CASSLGSSSYNEQFF
TGCGCCAGCAGCTTGGGGTCTAGCTCCTACAATGAGCAGTTCTTC
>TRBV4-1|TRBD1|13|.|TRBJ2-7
CASSHGQDYEQYF
TGCGCCAGCAGCCATGGACAGGACTACGAGCAGTACTTC
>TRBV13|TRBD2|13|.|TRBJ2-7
CASSLTGGDEQYF
TGTGCCAGCAGCTTAACCGGGGGGGACGAGCAGTACTTC
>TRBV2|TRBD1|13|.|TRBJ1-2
CASNPQGWDGYTF
TGTGCCAGCAACCCACAGGGGTGGGATGGCTACACCTTC
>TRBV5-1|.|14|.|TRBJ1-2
CASRQDSANYGYTF
TGCGCCAGCAGGCAGGATTCAGCTAACTATGGCTACACCTTC
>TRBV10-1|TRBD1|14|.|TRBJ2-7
CASSPGTGVGEQYF
TGCGCCAGCAGCCCCGGGACAGGGGTCGGCGAGCAGTACTTC
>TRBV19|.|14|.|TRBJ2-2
CASIPSESTGELFF
TGTGCCAGTATCCCCTCCGAATCCACCGGGGAGCTGTTTTTT
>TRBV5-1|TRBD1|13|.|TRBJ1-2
CASSRQGVYGYTF
TGCGCCAGCAGCCGACAGGGCGTCTATGGCTACACCTTC
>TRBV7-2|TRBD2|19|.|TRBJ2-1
CASSPRGGLAVPPYNEQFF
TGTGCCAGCAGCCCTAGGGGGGGACTAGCCGTCCCCCCCTACAATGAGCAGTTCTTC
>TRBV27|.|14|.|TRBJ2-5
CASSPLGVGETQYF
TGTGCTAGCAGTCCCCTAGGGGTCGGCGAGACCCAGTACTTC
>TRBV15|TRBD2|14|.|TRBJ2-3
CATSREGLGSTQYF
TGTGCCACCAGCAGAGAGGGACTAGGTTCTACGCAGTATTTT
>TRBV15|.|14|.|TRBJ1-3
CATSSLQSGNTIYF
TGTGCCACCAGCAGTCTGCAGTCTGGAAACACCATATATTTT
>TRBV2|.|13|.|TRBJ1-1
CASDTSRSTEAFF
TGTGCCAGCGACACATCACGGAGCACTGAAGCTTTCTTT
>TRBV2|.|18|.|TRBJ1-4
CASWTGTSKTATNEKLFF
TGTGCCAGCTGGACCGGGACCTCCAAGACTGCAACTAATGAAAAACTGTTTTTT
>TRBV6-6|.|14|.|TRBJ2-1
CASSYWGAGNEQFF
TGTGCCAGCAGTTACTGGGGGGCGGGGAATGAGCAGTTCTTC
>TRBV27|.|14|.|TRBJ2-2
CASSLRQGGGELFF
TGTGCCAGCAGTTTGAGGCAGGGTGGCGGGGAGCTGTTTTTT
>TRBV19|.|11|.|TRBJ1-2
CASTGLHGYTF
TGTGCCAGCACAGGGCTCCATGGCTACACCTTC
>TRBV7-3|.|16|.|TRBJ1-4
CASSLGPPGTNEKLFF
TGTGCCAGCAGCTTGGGGCCACCAGGGACTAATGAAAAACTGTTTTTT
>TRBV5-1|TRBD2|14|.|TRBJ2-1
CASRPSGGDNEQFF
TGCGCCAGCAGACCCAGCGGGGGAGACAATGAGCAGTTCTTC